This is a list of T cell receptor beta chains from one sample in a study of blood T cell repertoires in COVID-19. Clones were read by immunoSEQ multiplex PCR, and TCRdb kept only the in-frame ones, dropping some. Of approximately 190,000 clones listed, more than 75% were seen once; the top ten hold 6%. Material: peripheral blood. The receptors here all came from a man aged 35 to 55 with active or convalescent COVID-19. CDR3s include the opening cysteine and the closing phenylalanine or tryptophan. Each record gives: D gene, V gene, clone size, J gene, CDR3 length, CDR3 DNA, CDR3 protein. D genes are given only for firm matches. Size tells how often a clone was seen (once, few, many) or the class of an expanded clone, and some rows leave it out.

NA	TRBV10-3	once	TRBJ1-2	15	TGTGCCATCAGTGAAGCACAGGGCAAAGACTATGGCTACACCTTC	CAISEAQGKDYGYTF
NA	TRBV20-1	NA	TRBJ1-5	14	TGCAGTGCTAGTGCCGCCTGGGCGAGCCAGCCCCAGCATTTT	CSASAAWASQPQHF
NA	TRBV2	NA	TRBJ1-2	16	TGTGCCAGCAGTGAAGCGTTGGTCAGGGCCAGCTATGGCTACACCTTC	CASSEALVRASYGYTF
TRBD1	TRBV11-3	NA	TRBJ1-4	19	TGTGCCAGCAGCTTTAGTGACAGGGGCCGGGATTCGTCTAATGAAAAACTGTTTTTT	CASSFSDRGRDSSNEKLFF
NA	TRBV5-6	NA	TRBJ1-5	14	TGTGCCAGCAGCTTGGCCCAGATAAATCAGCCCCAGCATTTT	CASSLAQINQPQHF
NA	TRBV29-1	NA	TRBJ2-1	16	TGCAGCGTTGAGCCTGTGGGGCAGGGGATTGATGATGAGCAGTTCTTC	CSVEPVGQGIDDEQFF
TRBD1	TRBV6-4	NA	TRBJ1-5	17	TGTGCCAGCAGTGACTCGGGGACAGAGTTTATAATTCAGCCCCAGCATTTT	CASSDSGTEFIIQPQHF
NA	TRBV9	NA	TRBJ1-2	17	TGTGCCAGCAGCGTAGATCCGTTACAGGGTAAACTGGGTGGCTACACCTTC	CASSVDPLQGKLGGYTF
NA	TRBV7-2	once	TRBJ2-2	16	TGTGCCAGCAGCCCATCGGTTTTACAGGGCACCGGGGAGCTGTTTTTT	CASSPSVLQGTGELFF
TRBD1	TRBV19	NA	TRBJ2-7	12	TGTGCCAGTAGTCAGGGGGCCTACGAGCAGTACTTC	CASSQGAYEQYF
NA	TRBV4-1	NA	TRBJ2-1	18	TGCGCCAGCAGCCAAGCTGGTGGGGGAGGCGGGAAGTACAATGAGCAGTTCTTC	CASSQAGGGGGKYNEQFF
TRBD1	TRBV2	NA	TRBJ1-4	14	TGTGCCAGCAGGGACAGGGGGCAGGTTGAAAAACTGTTTTTT	CASRDRGQVEKLFF
TRBD2	TRBV6-5	NA	TRBJ2-3	15	TGTGCCAGCAGTTACGGTAGCGGGAGGGCAGATACGCAGTATTTT	CASSYGSGRADTQYF
NA	TRBV7-2	NA	TRBJ1-3	16	TGTGCCAGCAGCTTAAATGGTTGGAGCTCTGGAAACACCATATATTTT	CASSLNGWSSGNTIYF
NA	TRBV11-2	NA	TRBJ2-6	15	TGTGCCAGCAGCCGACAGGTCTCTGGGGCCAACGTCCTGACTTTC	CASSRQVSGANVLTF
TRBD1	TRBV11-2	NA	TRBJ1-1	14	TGTGCCAGCAGCCCGGGACAGAAGAACACTGAAGCTTTCTTT	CASSPGQKNTEAFF
TRBD2	TRBV5-1	NA	TRBJ2-7	18	TGCGCCAGCAGCTTGGGTCTTCGTTTAGCGGGAGACTCCTACGAGCAGTACTTC	CASSLGLRLAGDSYEQYF
TRBD1	TRBV6-5	NA	TRBJ1-6	15	TGTGCCAGCAGCCAGGACAGGGGGGCCGGTTCACCCCTCCACTTT	CASSQDRGAGSPLHF
TRBD2	TRBV12-3/TRBV12-4	NA	TRBJ2-1	11	TGTGCCAGCACGGGGGGGGTTGAGCAGTTCTTC	CASTGGVEQFF
NA	TRBV6-2/TRBV6-3	NA	TRBJ2-1	15	TGTGCCAGCAGTTACCAGGGAATTTCCTACAATGAGCAGTTCTTC	CASSYQGISYNEQFF
NA	TRBV5-6	NA	TRBJ1-2	13	TGTGCCAGCAGCTTTGACCTGACTCGGGGCTACACCTTC	CASSFDLTRGYTF
TRBD1	TRBV5-1	NA	TRBJ1-2	14	TGCGCCAGCACAGCCGGACAGGCGGACTATGGCTACACCTTC	CASTAGQADYGYTF
TRBD1	TRBV5-1	NA	TRBJ2-4	13	TGCGCCAGCAGCGTTGGACAGGAAGGCATTCAGTACTTC	CASSVGQEGIQYF
TRBD1	TRBV19	NA	TRBJ1-1	15	TGTGCCAGTACCAAGGACTGGGACAGGGATGGCGAGGCTTTCTTT	CASTKDWDRDGEAFF
TRBD1	TRBV4-3	NA	TRBJ1-4	17	TGCGCCAGCAGCCAAGACAGGGGGCGAATAAGTAGTGAAAAACTGTTTTTT	CASSQDRGRISSEKLFF
TRBD1	TRBV5-1	NA	TRBJ1-2	15	TGCGCCAGCAGCCCCTCCCCGACAGGGGAATATGGCTACACCTTC	CASSPSPTGEYGYTF
TRBD2	TRBV9	NA	TRBJ2-1	15	TGTGCCAGCAGCGCGACGGGACTAGCGGGAGAAAAGCAGTTCTTC	CASSATGLAGEKQFF
TRBD1	TRBV9	NA	TRBJ1-1	16	TGTGCCAGCAGCACCTACCCTGGGACAGGGAGAACTGAAGCTTTCTTT	CASSTYPGTGRTEAFF
TRBD1	TRBV6-1	NA	TRBJ2-7	15	TGTGCCAGCAGTGAACTAGGACAGGGGGTGTACGAGCAGTACTTC	CASSELGQGVYEQYF
TRBD2	TRBV6-2/TRBV6-3	once	TRBJ2-4	13	TGTGCCAGCAGTAGCCGGGGGGGAGACATTCAGTACTTC	CASSSRGGDIQYF
NA	TRBV6-2/TRBV6-3	once	TRBJ1-1	16	TGTGCCAGCAGTTACCCGGGGAAGGGTGCTAACACTGAAGCTTTCTTT	CASSYPGKGANTEAFF
TRBD1	TRBV28	NA	TRBJ1-2	13	TGTGCCAGCGAGAAGACAGGGAACTATGGCTACACCTTC	CASEKTGNYGYTF
NA	TRBV2	NA	TRBJ2-7	15	TGTGCCAGCAGTGAAGTTCTTACGACAGGTGACGAGCAGTACTTC	CASSEVLTTGDEQYF
TRBD1	TRBV18	NA	TRBJ1-1	17	TGTGCCAGCTCATCAGGGACAGGTCTAATAGGGGACACTGAAGCTTTCTTT	CASSSGTGLIGDTEAFF
NA	TRBV27	NA	TRBJ2-7	14	TGTGCCAGCAGTTTTAGACTTACACCCTACGAGCAGTACTTC	CASSFRLTPYEQYF
NA	TRBV18	NA	TRBJ2-3	17	TGTGCCAGCTCACCAGCCTCCGGGACATCTAGCACAGATACGCAGTATTTT	CASSPASGTSSTDTQYF
NA	TRBV5-6	NA	TRBJ2-6	16	TGTGCCAGCAGCTTGGCGGTCGGGGCTGGGGCCAACGTCCTGACTTTC	CASSLAVGAGANVLTF
NA	TRBV5-1	NA	TRBJ1-1	15	TGCGCCAGCAGCTTGACAGGCCTTCAGGACACTGAAGCTTTCTTT	CASSLTGLQDTEAFF
TRBD1	TRBV27	many	TRBJ1-6	13	TGTGCCAGCAGTTTCGGGACAGGTTCACCCCTCCACTTT	CASSFGTGSPLHF
TRBD2	TRBV28	once	TRBJ2-2	15	TGTGCCAGCAGTTTAGGAATTCGCGGGAGCCGGGAGCTGTTTTTT	CASSLGIRGSRELFF